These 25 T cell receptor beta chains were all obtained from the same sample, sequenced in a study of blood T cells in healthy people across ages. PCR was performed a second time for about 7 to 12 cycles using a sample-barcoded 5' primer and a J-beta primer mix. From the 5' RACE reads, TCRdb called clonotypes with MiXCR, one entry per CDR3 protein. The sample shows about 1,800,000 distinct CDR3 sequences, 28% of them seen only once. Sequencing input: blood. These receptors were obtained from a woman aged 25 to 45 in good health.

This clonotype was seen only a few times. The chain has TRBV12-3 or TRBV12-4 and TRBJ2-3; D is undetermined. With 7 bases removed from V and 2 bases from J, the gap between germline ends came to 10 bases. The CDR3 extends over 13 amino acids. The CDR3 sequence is CASTLLTTDTQYF. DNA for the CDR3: TGTGCCAGCACACTCCTTACCACAGATACGCAGTATTTT.

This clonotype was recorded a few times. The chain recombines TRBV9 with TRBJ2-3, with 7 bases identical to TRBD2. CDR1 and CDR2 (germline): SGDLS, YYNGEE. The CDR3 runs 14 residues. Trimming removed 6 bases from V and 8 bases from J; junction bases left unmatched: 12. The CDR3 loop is CASTPGTSESTQYF. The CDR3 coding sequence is TGTGCCAGCACTCCCGGTACTAGCGAATCTACGCAGTATTTT.

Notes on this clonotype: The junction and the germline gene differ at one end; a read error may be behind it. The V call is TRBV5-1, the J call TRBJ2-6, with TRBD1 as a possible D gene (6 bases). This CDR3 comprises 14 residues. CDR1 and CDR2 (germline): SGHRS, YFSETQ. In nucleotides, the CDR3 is TGCGCCAGCAAAGGAACGCTGGGGGCCAACGTCCGGACTTTC. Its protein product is CASKGTLGANVRTF.

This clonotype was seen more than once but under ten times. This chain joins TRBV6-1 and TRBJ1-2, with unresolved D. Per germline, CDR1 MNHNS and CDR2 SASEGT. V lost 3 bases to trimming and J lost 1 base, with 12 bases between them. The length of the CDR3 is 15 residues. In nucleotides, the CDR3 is TGTGCCAGCAGTGAGGTGGCAGTGGGTAACTATGGCTACACCTTC. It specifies CASSEVAVGNYGYTF.

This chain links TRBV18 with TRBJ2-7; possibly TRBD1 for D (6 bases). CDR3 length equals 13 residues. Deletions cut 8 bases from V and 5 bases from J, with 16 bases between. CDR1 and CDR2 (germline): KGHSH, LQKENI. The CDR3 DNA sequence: TGTGCCAGCCGCCAGGGGTTGAATGACGAGCAGTACTTC. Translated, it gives CASRQGLNDEQYF. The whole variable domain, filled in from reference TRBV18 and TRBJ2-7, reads NAGVMQNPRHLVRRRGQEARLRCSPMKGHSHVYWYRQLPEEGLKFMVYLQKENIIDESGMPKERFSAEFPKEGPSILRIQQVVRGDSAAYFCASRQGLNDEQYFGPGTRLTVT.

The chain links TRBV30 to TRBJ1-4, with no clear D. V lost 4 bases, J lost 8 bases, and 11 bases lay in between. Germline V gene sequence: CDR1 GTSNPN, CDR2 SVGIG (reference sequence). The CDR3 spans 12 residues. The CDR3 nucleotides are TGTGCCTGGAAACCAGGAAGAGAAAAACTGTTTTTT. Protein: CAWKPGREKLFF.

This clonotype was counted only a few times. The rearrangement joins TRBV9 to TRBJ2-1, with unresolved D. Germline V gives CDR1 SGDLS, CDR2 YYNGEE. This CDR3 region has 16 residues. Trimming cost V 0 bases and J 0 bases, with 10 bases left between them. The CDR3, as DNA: TGTGCCAGCAGCGTAGGTGGCCAAAGCTCCTACAATGAGCAGTTCTTC. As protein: CASSVGGQSSYNEQFF. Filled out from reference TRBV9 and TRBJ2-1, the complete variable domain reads DSGVTQTPKHLITATGQRVTLRCSPRSGDLSVYWYQQSLDQGLQFLIQYYNGEERAKGNILERFSAQQFPDLHSELNLSSLELGDSALYFCASSVGGQSSYNEQFFGPGTRLTVL.

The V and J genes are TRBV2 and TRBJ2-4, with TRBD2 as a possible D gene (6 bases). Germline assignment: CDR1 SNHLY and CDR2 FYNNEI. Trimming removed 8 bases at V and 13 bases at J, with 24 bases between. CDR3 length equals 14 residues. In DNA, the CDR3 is TGTGCCAGCCTTGCCCCTAATAGCGGAAATGAGCAGTACTTC. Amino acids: CASLAPNSGNEQYF.

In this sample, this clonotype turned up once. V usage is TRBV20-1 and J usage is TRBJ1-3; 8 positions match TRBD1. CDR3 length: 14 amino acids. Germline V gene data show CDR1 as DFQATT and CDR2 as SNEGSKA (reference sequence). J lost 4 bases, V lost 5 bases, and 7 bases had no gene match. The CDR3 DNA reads TGCAGTGCTCCGGACAGGGTACTGGGAAACACCATATATTTT. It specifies CSAPDRVLGNTIYF.

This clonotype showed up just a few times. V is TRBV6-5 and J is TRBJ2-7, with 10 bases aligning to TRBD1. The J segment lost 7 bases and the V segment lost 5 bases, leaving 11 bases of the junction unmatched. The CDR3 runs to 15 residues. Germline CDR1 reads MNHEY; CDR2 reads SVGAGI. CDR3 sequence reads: CASSRLRTGGMEQYF. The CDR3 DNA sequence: TGTGCCAGCAGTAGACTCCGGACAGGGGGGATGGAGCAGTACTTC.

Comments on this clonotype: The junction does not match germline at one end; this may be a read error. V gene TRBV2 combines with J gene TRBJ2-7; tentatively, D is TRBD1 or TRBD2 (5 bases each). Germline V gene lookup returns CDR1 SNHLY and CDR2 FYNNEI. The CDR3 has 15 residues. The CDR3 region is CANSVGDRGSYEQYF. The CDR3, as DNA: TGTGCCAACAGTGTGGGAGACAGAGGTTCCTACGAGCAGTACTTC. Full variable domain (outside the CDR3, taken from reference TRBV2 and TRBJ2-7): EPEVTQTPSHQVTQMGQEVILRCVPISNHLYFYWYRQILGQKVEFLVSFYNNEISEKSEIFDDQFSVERPDGSNFTLKIRSTKLEDSAMYFCANSVGDRGSYEQYFGPGTRLTVT.

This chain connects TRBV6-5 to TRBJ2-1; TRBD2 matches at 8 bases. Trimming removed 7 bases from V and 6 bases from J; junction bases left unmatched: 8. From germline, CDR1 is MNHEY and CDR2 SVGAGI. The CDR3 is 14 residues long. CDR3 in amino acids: CASTRSGTGNEQFF. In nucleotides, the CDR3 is TGTGCCAGCACCCGTAGCGGGACCGGCAATGAGCAGTTCTTC.

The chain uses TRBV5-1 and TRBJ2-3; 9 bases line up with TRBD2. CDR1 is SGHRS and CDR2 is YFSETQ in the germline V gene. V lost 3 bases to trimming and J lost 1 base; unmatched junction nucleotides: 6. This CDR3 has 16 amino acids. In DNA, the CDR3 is TGCGCCAGCAGCTCGACTAGCGGTTACCGCACAGATACGCAGTATTTT. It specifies CASSSTSGYRTDTQYF.

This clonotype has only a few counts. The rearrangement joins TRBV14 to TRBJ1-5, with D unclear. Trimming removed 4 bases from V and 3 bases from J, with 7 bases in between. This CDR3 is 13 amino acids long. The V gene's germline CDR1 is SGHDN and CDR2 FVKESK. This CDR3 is CASSLQNNQPQHF. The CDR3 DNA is TGTGCCAGCAGCCTACAGAACAATCAGCCCCAGCATTTT.

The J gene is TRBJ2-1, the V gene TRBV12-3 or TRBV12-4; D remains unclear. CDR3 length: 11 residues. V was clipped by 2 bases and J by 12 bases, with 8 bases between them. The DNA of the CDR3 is TGTGCCAGCAGTTTAAGGACGGGGCAGTTCTTC. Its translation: CASSLRTGQFF.

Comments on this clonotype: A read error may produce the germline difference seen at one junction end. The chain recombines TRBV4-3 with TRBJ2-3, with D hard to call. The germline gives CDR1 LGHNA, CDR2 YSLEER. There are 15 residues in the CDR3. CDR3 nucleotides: TGCGCCAGCAGCCAAGATTCAAGTGTCCCAGATACGCAGTGTTTT. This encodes CASSQDSSVPDTQCF.

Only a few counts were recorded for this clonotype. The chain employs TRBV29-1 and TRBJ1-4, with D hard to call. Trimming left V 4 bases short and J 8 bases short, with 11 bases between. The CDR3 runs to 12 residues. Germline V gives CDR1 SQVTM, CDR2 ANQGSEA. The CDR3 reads CSVAQPGEKLFF. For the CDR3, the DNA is TGCAGCGTTGCCCAACCGGGCGAAAAACTGTTTTTT.

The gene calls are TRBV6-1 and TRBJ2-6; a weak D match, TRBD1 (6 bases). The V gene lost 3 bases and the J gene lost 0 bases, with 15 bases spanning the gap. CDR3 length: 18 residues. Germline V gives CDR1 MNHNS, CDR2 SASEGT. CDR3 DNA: TGTGCCAGCAGTGATACCGGACAGAGTCTCTCTGGGGCCAACGTCCTGACTTTC. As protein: CASSDTGQSLSGANVLTF.

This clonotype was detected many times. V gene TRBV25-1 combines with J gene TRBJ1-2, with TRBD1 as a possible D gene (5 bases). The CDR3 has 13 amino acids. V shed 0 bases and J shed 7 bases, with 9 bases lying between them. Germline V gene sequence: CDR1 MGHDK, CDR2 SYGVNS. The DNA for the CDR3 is TGTGCCAGCAGTGAATACGGGGACTCTGGCTACACCTTC. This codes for CASSEYGDSGYTF.

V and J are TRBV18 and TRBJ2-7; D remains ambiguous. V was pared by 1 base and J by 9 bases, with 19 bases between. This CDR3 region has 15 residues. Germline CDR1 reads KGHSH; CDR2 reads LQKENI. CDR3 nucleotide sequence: TGTGCCAGCTCACCACTTTCAGAATCCAGTAAGCGGCAGTACTTC. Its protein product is CASSPLSESSKRQYF. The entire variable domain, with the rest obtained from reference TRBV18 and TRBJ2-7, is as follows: NAGVMQNPRHLVRRRGQEARLRCSPMKGHSHVYWYRQLPEEGLKFMVYLQKENIIDESGMPKERFSAEFPKEGPSILRIQQVVRGDSAAYFCASSPLSESSKRQYFGPGTRLTVT.

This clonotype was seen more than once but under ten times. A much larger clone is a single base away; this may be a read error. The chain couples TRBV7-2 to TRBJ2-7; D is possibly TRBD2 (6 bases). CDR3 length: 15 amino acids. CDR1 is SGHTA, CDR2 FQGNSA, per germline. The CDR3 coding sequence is TGTGTCAGCAGCTTAGGGTCGGGAGTGTCCTACGAGCAGTACTTC. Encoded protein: CVSSLGSGVSYEQYF.

The CDR3 is CASSSSGTEGEQYF. In DNA, the CDR3 is TGTGCCAGCAGTTCCAGCGGGACCGAGGGTGAGCAGTACTTC. The chain joins TRBV6-2 or TRBV6-3 to TRBJ2-7; 7 bases map to TRBD2. J lost 7 bases, V lost 4 bases, and 10 bases had no gene match. Germline values: CDR1 MNHEY, CDR2 SVGEGT. The CDR3 sequence is 14 residues long.

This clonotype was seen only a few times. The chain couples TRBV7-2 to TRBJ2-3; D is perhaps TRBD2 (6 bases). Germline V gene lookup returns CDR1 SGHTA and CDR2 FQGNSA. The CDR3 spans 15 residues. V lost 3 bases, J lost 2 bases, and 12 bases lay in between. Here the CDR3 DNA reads TGTGCCAGCAGCTTCCGGGGACTCTCCACAGATACGCAGTATTTT. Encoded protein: CASSFRGLSTDTQYF.

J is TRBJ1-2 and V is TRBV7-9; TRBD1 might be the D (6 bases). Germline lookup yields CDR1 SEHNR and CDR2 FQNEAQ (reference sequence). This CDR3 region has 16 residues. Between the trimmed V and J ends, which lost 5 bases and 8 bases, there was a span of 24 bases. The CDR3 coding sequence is TGTGCCAGCAGCCCCAGGGGAGGGGCGCTGCGCGGGGGCTACACCTTC. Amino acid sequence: CASSPRGGALRGGYTF.

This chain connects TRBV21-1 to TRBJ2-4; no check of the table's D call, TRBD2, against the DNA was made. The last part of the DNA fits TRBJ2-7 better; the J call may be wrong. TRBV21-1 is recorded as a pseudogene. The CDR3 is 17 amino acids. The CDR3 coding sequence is TGTGCCGGCAGCAAAGAAGTCGGGGACTTCCGAACTTACGAGCAGTACTTC. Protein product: CAGSKEVGDFRTYEQYF.